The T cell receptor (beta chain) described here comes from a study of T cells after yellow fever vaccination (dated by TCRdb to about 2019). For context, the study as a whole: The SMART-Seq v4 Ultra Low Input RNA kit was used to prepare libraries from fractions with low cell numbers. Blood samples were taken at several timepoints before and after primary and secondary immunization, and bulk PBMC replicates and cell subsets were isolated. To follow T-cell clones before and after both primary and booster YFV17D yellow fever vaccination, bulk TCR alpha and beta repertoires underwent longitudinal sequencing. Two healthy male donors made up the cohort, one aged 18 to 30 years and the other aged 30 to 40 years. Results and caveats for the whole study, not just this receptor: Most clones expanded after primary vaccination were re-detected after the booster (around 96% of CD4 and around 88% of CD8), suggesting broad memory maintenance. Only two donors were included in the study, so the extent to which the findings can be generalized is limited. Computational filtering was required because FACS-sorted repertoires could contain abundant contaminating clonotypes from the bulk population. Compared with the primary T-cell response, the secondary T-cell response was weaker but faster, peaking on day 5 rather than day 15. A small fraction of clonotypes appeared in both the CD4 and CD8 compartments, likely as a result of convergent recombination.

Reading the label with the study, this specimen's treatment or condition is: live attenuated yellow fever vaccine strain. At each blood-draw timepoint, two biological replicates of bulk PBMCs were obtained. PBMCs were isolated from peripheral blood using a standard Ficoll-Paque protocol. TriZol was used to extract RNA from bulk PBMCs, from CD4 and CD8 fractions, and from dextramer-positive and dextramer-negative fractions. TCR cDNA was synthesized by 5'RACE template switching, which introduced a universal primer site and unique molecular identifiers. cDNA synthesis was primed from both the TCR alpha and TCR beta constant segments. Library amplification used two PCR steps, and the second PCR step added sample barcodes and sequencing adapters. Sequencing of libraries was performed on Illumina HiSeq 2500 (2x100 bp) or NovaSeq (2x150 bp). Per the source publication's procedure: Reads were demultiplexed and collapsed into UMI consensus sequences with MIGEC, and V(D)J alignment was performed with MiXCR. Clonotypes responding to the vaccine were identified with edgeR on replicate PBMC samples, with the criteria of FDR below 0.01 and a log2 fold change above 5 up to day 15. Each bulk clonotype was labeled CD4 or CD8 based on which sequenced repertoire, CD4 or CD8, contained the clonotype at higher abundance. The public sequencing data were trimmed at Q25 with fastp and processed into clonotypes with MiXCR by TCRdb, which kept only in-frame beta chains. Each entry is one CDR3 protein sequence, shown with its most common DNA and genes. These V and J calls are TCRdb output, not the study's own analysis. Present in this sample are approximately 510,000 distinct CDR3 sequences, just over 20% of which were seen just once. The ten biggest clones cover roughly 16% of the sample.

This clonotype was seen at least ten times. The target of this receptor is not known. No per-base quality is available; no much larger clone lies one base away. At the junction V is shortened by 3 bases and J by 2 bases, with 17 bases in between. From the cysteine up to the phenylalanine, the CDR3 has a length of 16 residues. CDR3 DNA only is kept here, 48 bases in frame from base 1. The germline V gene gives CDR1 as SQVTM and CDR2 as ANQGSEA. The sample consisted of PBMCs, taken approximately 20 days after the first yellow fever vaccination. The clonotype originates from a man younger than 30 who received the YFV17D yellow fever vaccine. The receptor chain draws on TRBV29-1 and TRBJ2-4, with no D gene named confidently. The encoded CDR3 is CSVDFVAGNPKNIQYF. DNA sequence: TGCAGCGTTGATTTTGTGGCAGGTAACCCCAAAAACATTCAGTACTTC.